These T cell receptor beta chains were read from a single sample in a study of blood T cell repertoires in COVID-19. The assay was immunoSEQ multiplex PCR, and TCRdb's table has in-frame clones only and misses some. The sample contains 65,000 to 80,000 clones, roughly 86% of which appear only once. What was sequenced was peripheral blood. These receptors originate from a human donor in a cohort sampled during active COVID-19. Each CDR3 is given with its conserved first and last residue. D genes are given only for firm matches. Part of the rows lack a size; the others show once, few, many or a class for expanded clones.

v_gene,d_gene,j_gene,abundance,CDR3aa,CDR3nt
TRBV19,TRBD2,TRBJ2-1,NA,CASSIVIKRGNNEQFF,TGTGCCAGTAGTATAGTCATCAAGCGGGGGAACAATGAGCAGTTCTTC
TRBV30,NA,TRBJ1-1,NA,CAWSGVSFTEAFF,TGTGCCTGGTCGGGGGTTTCGTTCACTGAAGCTTTCTTT
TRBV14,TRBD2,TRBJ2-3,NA,CASSQGGIAGRNTDTQYF,TGTGCCAGCAGCCAAGGAGGGATAGCGGGGAGAAACACAGATACGCAGTATTTT
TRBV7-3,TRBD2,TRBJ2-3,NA,CASSSTSLVGDTQYF,TGTGCCAGCAGCTCGACTAGCTTGGTTGGAGATACGCAGTATTTT
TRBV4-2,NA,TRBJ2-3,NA,CASSQDRDTQYF,TGTGCCAGCAGCCAAGATAGAGATACGCAGTATTTT
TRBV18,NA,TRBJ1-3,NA,CASSPNREFSGNTIYF,TGTGCCAGCTCACCCAACAGGGAGTTCTCTGGAAACACCATATATTTT
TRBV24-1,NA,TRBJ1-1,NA,CATRGGEVPSKAFF,TGTGCCACCCGGGGGGGGGAGGTCCCGTCAAAAGCTTTCTTT
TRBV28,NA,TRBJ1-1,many,CASSLARGGTEAFF,TGTGCCAGCAGTTTGGCCAGGGGAGGGACTGAAGCTTTCTTT
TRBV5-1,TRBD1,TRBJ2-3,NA,CASSEGQGRSTDTQYF,TGCGCCAGCAGCGAGGGACAGGGGAGGAGCACAGATACGCAGTATTTT
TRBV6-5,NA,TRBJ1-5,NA,CASSDSHSNQPQHF,TGTGCCAGCAGTGACTCTCATAGCAATCAGCCCCAGCATTTT
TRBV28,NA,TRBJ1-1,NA,CASRSGGQEAFF,TGTGCCAGCAGATCCGGTGGGCAGGAAGCTTTCTTT
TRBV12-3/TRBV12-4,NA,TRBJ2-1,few,CASSLSSDSEQFF,TGTGCCAGCAGTTTATCTAGCGACAGTGAGCAGTTCTTC
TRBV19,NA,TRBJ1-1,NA,CATRRTTVNTEAFF,TGTGCCACGCGCCGAACGACAGTGAACACTGAAGCTTTCTTT
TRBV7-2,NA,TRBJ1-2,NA,CASSLVVGDNYGYTF,TGTGCCAGCAGCTTAGTTGTAGGAGATAACTATGGCTACACCTTC
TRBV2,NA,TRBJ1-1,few,CASSSGTQNTEAFF,TGTGCCAGCAGTTCCGGGACACAGAACACTGAAGCTTTCTTT
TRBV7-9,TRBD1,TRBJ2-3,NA,CASSLDRETDTQYF,TGTGCCAGCTCCCTAGACAGGGAAACAGATACGCAGTATTTT
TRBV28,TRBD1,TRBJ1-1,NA,CASSLTGGRTEAFF,TGTGCCAGCAGTTTGACAGGGGGAAGAACTGAAGCTTTCTTT
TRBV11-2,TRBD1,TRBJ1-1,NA,CASSFGDRIRNTEAFF,TGTGCCAGCAGCTTTGGGGACAGGATTAGGAACACTGAAGCTTTCTTT
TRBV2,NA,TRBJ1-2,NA,CASSMGRSNYGYTF,TGTGCCAGCAGTATGGGCAGAAGTAACTATGGCTACACCTTC
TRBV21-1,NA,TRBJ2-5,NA,CASSIGLAGGAPETQYF,TGTGCCAGCAGCATTGGACTAGCGGGGGGCGCCCCAGAGACCCAGTACTTC
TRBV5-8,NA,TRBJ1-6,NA,CASSLVGWSPLHF,TGTGCCAGCAGCTTGGTCGGTTGGTCACCCCTCCACTTT
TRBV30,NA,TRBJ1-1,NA,CAWSGPGSDTEAFF,TGTGCCTGGAGTGGCCCGGGATCGGACACTGAAGCTTTCTTT
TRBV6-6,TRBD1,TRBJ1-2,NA,CAGRDRVNTNYGYTF,TGTGCCGGCCGGGACAGGGTAAACACGAACTATGGCTACACCTTC
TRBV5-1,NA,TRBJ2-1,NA,CASSLIESYNEQFF,TGCGCCAGCAGCTTAATAGAGTCCTACAATGAGCAGTTCTTC
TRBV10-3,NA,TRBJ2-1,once,CAISAGLSEVTEQFF,TGTGCCATCAGTGCGGGACTTTCCGAGGTTACTGAGCAGTTCTTC
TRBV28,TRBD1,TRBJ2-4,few,CASRSGTENSLAKNIQYF,TGTGCCAGCAGGTCCGGGACAGAAAACAGTCTAGCCAAAAACATTCAGTACTTC
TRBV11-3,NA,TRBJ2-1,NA,CASSWGTFNEQFF,TGTGCCAGCAGCTGGGGGACTTTCAATGAGCAGTTCTTC
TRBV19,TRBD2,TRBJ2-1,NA,CATRWGGQINNEQFF,TGTGCCACACGGTGGGGAGGGCAGATCAACAATGAGCAGTTCTTC